This T cell receptor beta chain was profiled in a study of blood T cell repertoires in COVID-19. With V trimmed by 6 bases and J by 5 bases, 5 bases remained unmatched. The CDR3 has 13 residues. As handled by the study authors: Reference gene primer amplification gave nucleated cell count estimates. Measured with immunoSEQ multiplex PCR; TCRdb has only the in-frame clones, and not every one. Clone size and the V and J calls come from that table; the DNA yielded D and trimming. The sample yields fewer than 500,000 clones, around nine tenths seen once. The chain has TRBV12-3 or TRBV12-4 and TRBJ2-7, with 9 bases that match TRBD1. What was sequenced was peripheral blood. This receptor was taken from a woman in her 30s with acute or convalescent COVID-19. The CDR3 protein is CASRGQGTDEQYF. Written as DNA, the CDR3 is TGTGCCAGCAGGGGACAGGGTACTGACGAGCAGTACTTC.